Below, 10 T cell receptor beta chains from the same sample are listed, as sequenced in a study of cytomegalovirus exposure and HLA in healthy donors. The PCR ran on 60 Vbeta and 13 Jbeta primers. Profiling relied on immunoSEQ multiplex PCR, and the TCRdb table lists in-frame clones only, not all of them. The table has about 170,000 clones, 65% to 85% seen once. The sequencing sample was made of PBMCs. All receptors come from a woman aged 18-29 years in good health and CMV-seronegative.

V gene TRBV18 combines with J gene TRBJ1-2; the D gene is possibly TRBD1 (5 bases). The ends were cut back, 3 bases at V and 4 bases at J, with 9 bases in the middle. The CDR3 has 13 amino acids. Germline loops: CDR1 KGHSH, CDR2 LQKENI. The CDR3 region has the DNA TGTGCCAGCTCACCGGGGCCGGTCTATGGCTACACCTTC. This translates into CASSPGPVYGYTF.

The chain joins TRBV5-5 to TRBJ1-1; D may be TRBD1 (6 bases). The CDR3 covers 16 residues. The V end lost 3 bases, the J end lost 1 base, and 16 bases lay between the germline ends. Germline loops: CDR1 SGHKS, CDR2 YYEKEE (reference sequence). CDR3 loop: CASSSLVTQGNTEAFF. In DNA, the CDR3 is TGTGCCAGCAGCTCGCTGGTTACACAGGGGAACACTGAAGCTTTCTTT.

This rearrangement joins TRBV5-1 to TRBJ2-2; 8 bases agree with TRBD1. Germline V gene data show CDR1 as SGHRS and CDR2 as YFSETQ. V lost 1 base to trimming and J lost 6 bases; unmatched junction nucleotides: 17. The CDR3 runs to 19 residues. The CDR3 here is CASSLYPNPRDRGAGELFF. The CDR3 nucleotides read TGCGCCAGCAGCTTGTATCCCAACCCGCGAGACAGGGGAGCCGGGGAGCTGTTTTTT.

This rearrangement joins TRBV7-3 to TRBJ2-2; D perhaps matches TRBD2 (5 bases). Germline loops: CDR1 SGHTA, CDR2 FQGTGA. The CDR3 runs to 15 residues. V was cut by 3 bases and J by 1 base, with 9 bases left in between. The CDR3 sequence: CASSFFGGNTGELFF. The CDR3 DNA reads as TGTGCCAGCAGCTTTTTTGGAGGGAACACCGGGGAGCTGTTTTTT.

The gene calls are TRBV9 and TRBJ2-5, with D hard to call. V lost 4 bases and J 6 bases, leaving 13 bases between the germline ends. Per germline, CDR1 SGDLS and CDR2 YYNGEE. The CDR3 length is 13 residues. The CDR3 DNA reads as TGTGCCAGCAGCCCCGAGTTTAAGCAGACCCAGTACTTC. Residues: CASSPEFKQTQYF. The full variable domain, its missing parts supplied by reference TRBV9 and TRBJ2-5, is DSGVTQTPKHLITATGQRVTLRCSPRSGDLSVYWYQQSLDQGLQFLIQYYNGEERAKGNILERFSAQQFPDLHSELNLSSLELGDSALYFCASSPEFKQTQYFGPGTRLLVL.

The J gene is TRBJ1-2, the V gene TRBV15, with 8 bases that match TRBD1. The V and J ends lost 4 bases and 2 bases, in that order; junction bases with no gene match: 3. This CDR3 contains 14 residues. CDR1 LNHNV and CDR2 YYDKDF come from the germline V gene (reference sequence). CDR3: CATSTRQGNYGYTF. In DNA, the CDR3 is TGTGCCACCAGCACCCGACAGGGGAACTATGGCTACACCTTC.

The J gene is TRBJ1-5, the V gene TRBV19, with 7 bases lining up with TRBD1. V lost 0 bases to trimming and J lost 3 bases; unmatched junction nucleotides: 2. CDR3 length: 15 residues. Germline CDR1 and CDR2: LNHDA and SQIVND (reference sequence). CDR3 residues: CASSIEDRTNQPQHF. For the CDR3, the DNA is TGTGCCAGTAGTATAGAGGACAGGACCAATCAGCCCCAGCATTTT.

The chain uses TRBV19 and TRBJ1-1, with no clear D. Germline V gene sequence: CDR1 LNHDA, CDR2 SQIVND (reference sequence). The CDR3 contains 11 residues. Trimming removed 9 bases at V and 2 bases at J, with 7 bases between. CDR3 nucleotide sequence: TGTGCCAGCCTAGGAAACACTGAAGCTTTCTTT. Protein: CASLGNTEAFF.

This rearrangement joins TRBV6-1 to TRBJ1-2, with TRBD1 identical over 7 bases. Germline trimming cut 9 bases from V and 4 bases from J; bases unmatched to any gene: 8. Germline-derived CDR1 and CDR2 are MNHNS and SASEGT. The CDR3 spans 13 residues. CDR3 residues: CASPGQKSYGYTF. As DNA, the CDR3 is TGTGCCAGTCCGGGACAGAAGAGCTATGGCTACACCTTC.

The chain recombines TRBV10-3 with TRBJ1-2; possible D gene TRBD1, 5 bases. The CDR3 covers 14 residues. Germline V gene sequence: CDR1 ENHRY, CDR2 SYGVKD. Trimming stripped 5 bases from V and 6 bases from J, with 16 bases between. CDR3 coding DNA: TGTGCCATCAGTCTGGGAGGGCAGGGTCATGGCTACACCTTC. Protein product: CAISLGGQGHGYTF.